The clone carrying this T cell receptor (beta chain) was seen repeatedly, ten times or more. Its matching antigen is unknown. The V end lost 4 bases, the J end lost 7 bases, and 11 bases lay between the germline ends. The CDR3 consists of 12 residues. Germline lookup yields CDR1 MDHEN and CDR2 SYDVKM. There were TCR beta CDR3 regions amplified from RNA transcripts. In the first-round RT-PCR of the TCR CDR3, the HTBI primer set was used. Each CDR3 protein gets one entry after TCRdb re-called the multiplex PCR reads with MiXCR. The data hold a few hundred thousand distinct CDR3 sequences, with approximately 23% observed a single time. This record belongs to a study of T cells in Graves' hyperthyroidism and ophthalmopathy. Overall study: Sampling of peripheral blood happened at initial diagnosis, prior to any treatment.

Active moderate-to-severe ophthalmopathy, Clinical Activity Score at least 3, NOSPECS at least 4, under 3 months' duration. Notes on the study in general: Most clonotypes that expanded in the thyroid above 0.001 also showed up in blood.

The chain combines TRBV28 with TRBJ2-7, with D possibly being TRBD1 (6 bases). The source material was blood. This clonotype was obtained from a woman in her seventies with Graves' ophthalmopathy. CDR3 residues: CASSSQGWEQYF. The DNA of the CDR3 is TGTGCCAGCAGTTCACAGGGCTGGGAGCAGTACTTC.